A selection of T cell receptor beta chains follows, all from one sample in a study of control samples from healthy donors and cancer patients. Using immunoSEQ multiplex PCR, the repertoire was profiled, and TCRdb retains in-frame clones only, with some absent. Counted here are approximately 100,000 clones, roughly four fifths occurring once; the ten biggest clones make up 1.5% to 2.5%. Sequenced sample: blood. Every receptor here comes from a man between 60 and 75 years old in good health. CDR3s include the opening cysteine and the closing phenylalanine or tryptophan. The D gene is left open where the match is weak. Part of the rows lack a size; the others show once, few, many or a class for expanded clones.

J gene: TRBJ2-7
D gene: NA
V gene: TRBV6-5
clone size: few
CDR3 protein: CASSFQGPKGEQYF
CDR3 DNA: TGTGCCAGCAGTTTCCAGGGTCCGAAGGGCGAGCAGTACTTC

J gene: TRBJ1-5
D gene: NA
V gene: TRBV21-1
clone size: NA
CDR3 protein: CASSKPQGSQPQHF
CDR3 DNA: TGTGCCAGCAGCAAGCCACAGGGCTCTCAGCCCCAGCATTTT

J gene: TRBJ2-3
D gene: NA
V gene: TRBV6-5
clone size: NA
CDR3 protein: CASSLNGDTQYF
CDR3 DNA: TGTGCCAGCAGTCTTAACGGGGATACGCAGTATTTT

J gene: TRBJ2-2
D gene: TRBD1
V gene: TRBV11-2
clone size: NA
CDR3 protein: CASSPGGQTGELFF
CDR3 DNA: TGTGCCAGCAGCCCAGGGGGCCAAACCGGGGAGCTGTTTTTT

J gene: TRBJ2-1
D gene: TRBD2
V gene: TRBV9
clone size: NA
CDR3 protein: CASSVAGGSSYNEQFF
CDR3 DNA: TGTGCCAGCAGCGTAGCGGGGGGTAGCTCCTACAATGAGCAGTTCTTC

J gene: TRBJ1-5
D gene: NA
V gene: TRBV12-5
clone size: NA
CDR3 protein: CASGLGGYSNQPQHF
CDR3 DNA: TGTGCTAGTGGTTTGGGCGGATATAGCAATCAGCCCCAGCATTTT

J gene: TRBJ2-3
D gene: TRBD1
V gene: TRBV6-6
clone size: NA
CDR3 protein: CASSLRADRGGADTQYF
CDR3 DNA: TGTGCCAGCAGTCTTAGGGCGGACAGGGGTGGCGCAGATACGCAGTATTTT

J gene: TRBJ1-4
D gene: NA
V gene: TRBV7-9
clone size: NA
CDR3 protein: CASSLLTVNEKLFF
CDR3 DNA: TGTGCCAGCAGCTTATTGACAGTTAATGAAAAACTGTTTTTT

J gene: TRBJ1-1
D gene: NA
V gene: TRBV23-1
clone size: few
CDR3 protein: CASSQDGTEWGTEAFF
CDR3 DNA: TGCGCCAGCAGTCAAGACGGGACGGAATGGGGAACTGAAGCTTTCTTT

J gene: TRBJ1-2
D gene: NA
V gene: TRBV11-2
clone size: NA
CDR3 protein: CASSSGTGLATGYTF
CDR3 DNA: TGTGCCAGCAGTTCCGGAACAGGGCTCGCTACTGGCTACACCTTC

J gene: TRBJ2-2
D gene: NA
V gene: TRBV7-8
clone size: NA
CDR3 protein: CASSLGGSGTGELFF
CDR3 DNA: TGTGCCAGCAGCTTAGGGGGGTCAGGGACCGGGGAGCTGTTTTTT

J gene: TRBJ2-2
D gene: NA
V gene: TRBV4-2
clone size: few
CDR3 protein: CASSQEGFGRYTGELFF
CDR3 DNA: TGTGCCAGCAGCCAAGAGGGCTTCGGCAGATACACCGGGGAGCTGTTTTTT

J gene: TRBJ2-2
D gene: NA
V gene: TRBV7-9
clone size: NA
CDR3 protein: CASSPNGDGFTGELFF
CDR3 DNA: TGTGCCAGCAGCCCGAATGGGGACGGTTTCACCGGGGAGCTGTTTTTT

J gene: TRBJ2-5
D gene: NA
V gene: TRBV5-4
clone size: NA
CDR3 protein: CASSFEPLETQYF
CDR3 DNA: TGTGCCAGCAGCTTCGAGCCCCTTGAGACCCAGTACTTC

J gene: TRBJ1-2
D gene: NA
V gene: TRBV11-2
clone size: few
CDR3 protein: CASSGRGGYTF
CDR3 DNA: TGTGCCAGCAGCGGAAGGGGAGGCTACACCTTC

J gene: TRBJ2-7
D gene: NA
V gene: TRBV10-3
clone size: NA
CDR3 protein: CAIRQFEGSYEQYF
CDR3 DNA: TGTGCCATCCGGCAATTCGAGGGGAGCTACGAGCAGTACTTC

J gene: TRBJ2-7
D gene: TRBD2
V gene: TRBV19
clone size: NA
CDR3 protein: CASSMGSGGTYEQYF
CDR3 DNA: TGTGCCAGTAGTATGGGTTCGGGGGGGACCTACGAGCAGTACTTC

J gene: TRBJ2-2
D gene: NA
V gene: TRBV12-3/TRBV12-4
clone size: NA
CDR3 protein: CASNMGAGELFF
CDR3 DNA: TGTGCCAGCAACATGGGCGCCGGGGAGCTGTTTTTT

J gene: TRBJ2-3
D gene: TRBD1
V gene: TRBV27
clone size: once
CDR3 protein: CASSWRQGHAADTQYF
CDR3 DNA: TGTGCCAGCAGTTGGCGACAGGGTCATGCTGCAGATACGCAGTATTTT

J gene: TRBJ2-1
D gene: TRBD2
V gene: TRBV5-8
clone size: NA
CDR3 protein: CASTPGLAPYNEQFF
CDR3 DNA: TGTGCCAGCACCCCGGGACTAGCCCCTTACAATGAGCAGTTCTTC

J gene: TRBJ2-2
D gene: TRBD2
V gene: TRBV7-9
clone size: NA
CDR3 protein: CGSGRKGNGELFF
CDR3 DNA: TGTGGTAGCGGGAGAAAGGGAAACGGGGAGCTGTTTTTT

J gene: TRBJ2-1
D gene: NA
V gene: TRBV7-9
clone size: NA
CDR3 protein: CASRTGLHNEQFF
CDR3 DNA: TGTGCCAGCAGGACGGGACTCCACAATGAGCAGTTCTTC